This T cell receptor beta chain was retrieved from a study of blood T cells in healthy people across ages. Germline assignment: CDR1 DFQATT and CDR2 SNEGSKA (reference sequence). This CDR3 is 13 amino acids long. Primed by a sample-barcoded 5' primer and a J-beta primer mix, a second PCR proceeded for about 7 to 12 cycles. TCRdb redid the calling of the 5' RACE reads with MiXCR, one entry per CDR3 protein. The sample shows around 670,000 distinct CDR3 sequences, approximately 30% of them seen only once. Sequenced input: blood. The sequence came from a woman of 80 years or more in good health. This rearrangement joins TRBV20-1 to TRBJ2-2; 8 bases align to TRBD1. CDR3 amino acids: CSTGTGHTGELFF. CDR3 nucleotide sequence: TGCAGCACTGGGACAGGCCACACCGGGGAGCTGTTTTTT.